This T cell receptor beta chain was recorded in a study of blood T cell repertoires in COVID-19. There are 12 residues in the CDR3. V lost 5 bases and J lost 6; bases outside the gene matches: 3. Per the germline V gene, CDR1 is LNHDA and CDR2 is SQIVND (reference sequence). Sequencing was performed with immunoSEQ multiplex PCR; in TCRdb, only in-frame clones are kept and a portion is missing. This sample has approximately 320,000 clones, with roughly 89% found just once. Assignments of participants to cohorts depended upon their own reported clinical history. Recovery among Cohort 3 donors was established by two negative PCRs, clearance, or symptom resolution.

V and J are TRBV19 and TRBJ1-2, with 7 bases aligning to TRBD1. Sequencing used PBMCs or T cells enriched from blood (not recorded which). The TCR comes from a woman between 18 and 30 years old who had recovered from COVID-19. The CDR3 is CASSLQGNGYTF. CDR3 coding DNA: TGTGCCAGTAGTCTACAGGGGAATGGCTACACCTTC.